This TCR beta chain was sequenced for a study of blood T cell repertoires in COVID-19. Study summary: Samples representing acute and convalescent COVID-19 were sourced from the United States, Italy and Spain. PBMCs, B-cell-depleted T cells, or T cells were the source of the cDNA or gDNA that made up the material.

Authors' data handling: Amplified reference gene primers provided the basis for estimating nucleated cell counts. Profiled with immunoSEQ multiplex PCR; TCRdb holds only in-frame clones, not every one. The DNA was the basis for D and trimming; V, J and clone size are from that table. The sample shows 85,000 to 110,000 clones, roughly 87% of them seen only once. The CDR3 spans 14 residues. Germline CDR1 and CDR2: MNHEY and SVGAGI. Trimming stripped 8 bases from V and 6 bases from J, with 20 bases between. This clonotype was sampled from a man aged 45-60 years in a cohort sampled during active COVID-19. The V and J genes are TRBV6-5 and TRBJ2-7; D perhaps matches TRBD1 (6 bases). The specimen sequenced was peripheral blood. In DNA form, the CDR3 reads TGTGCCAGCTCCGCCCACGGGACAAGTTCCGAGCAGTACTTC. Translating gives CASSAHGTSSEQYF.